Shown below are 29 T cell receptor beta chains from a single sample sequenced in a study of cytomegalovirus exposure and HLA in healthy donors. Amplification used 60 Vbeta primers and 13 Jbeta primers. Profiled with immunoSEQ multiplex PCR; TCRdb holds only in-frame clones, not every one. The sample includes 160,000 or so clones, around 77% of them seen just once. The sequencing sample was made of PBMCs. These receptors were obtained from a man in his 60s in good health and CMV-seronegative.

The chain couples TRBV5-1 to TRBJ2-3; 8 bases are shared with TRBD1. Looked up from germline, CDR1 is SGHRS and CDR2 is YFSETQ. The CDR3 is made up of 16 amino acids. J gave up 2 bases and V 4 bases, and 9 bases lay outside the gene matches. CDR3 amino acids: CASSESGTGLTDTQYF. The CDR3 coding sequence is TGCGCCAGCAGCGAATCCGGGACAGGACTCACAGATACGCAGTATTTT.

The rearrangement joins TRBV5-4 to TRBJ2-3, with D perhaps TRBD1 (5 bases). Germline V gives CDR1 SGHNT, CDR2 YYREEE (reference sequence). The CDR3 spans 16 residues. Trimming removed 4 bases from V and 4 bases from J, with 19 bases in between. As DNA, the CDR3 is TGTGCCAGCAGCCTTGAGATGGCAGGGTTCGCAGATACGCAGTATTTT. Protein: CASSLEMAGFADTQYF.

The chain employs TRBV5-1 and TRBJ2-1; D is unclear. Germline V gene sequence: CDR1 SGHRS, CDR2 YFSETQ. The CDR3 length is 13 residues. Between the trimmed V and J ends, which lost 2 bases and 6 bases, there was a span of 9 bases. The CDR3 sequence is CASSFREPNEQFF. The CDR3 nucleotides are TGCGCCAGCAGCTTCCGCGAACCCAATGAGCAGTTCTTC. The whole variable domain, remainder taken from reference TRBV5-1 and TRBJ2-1, is KAGVTQTPRYLIKTRGQQVTLSCSPISGHRSVSWYQQTPGQGLQFLFEYFSETQRNKGNFPGRFSGRQFSNSRSEMNVSTLELGDSALYLCASSFREPNEQFFGPGTRLTVL.

V usage is TRBV29-1 and J usage is TRBJ2-3; TRBD1 matches 10 bases. The CDR3 contains 14 residues. CDR1 is SQVTM and CDR2 is ANQGSEA in the germline V gene. Trimming took 6 bases from V and 2 from J; bases not matched to a gene: 5. The CDR3 nucleotides read TGCAGCGTCCGGACAGGGGGAACCACAGATACGCAGTATTTT. Translating it yields CSVRTGGTTDTQYF.

V gene TRBV7-3 combines with J gene TRBJ2-7; D perhaps matches TRBD1 (5 bases). The CDR3 sequence is 13 residues long. V lost 5 bases to trimming and J lost 0 bases, with 8 bases between them. Germline-derived CDR1 and CDR2 are SGHTA and FQGTGA. Written as DNA, the CDR3 is TGTGCCAGCAGCGTAGGGGCCTCCTACGAGCAGTACTTC. It translates to CASSVGASYEQYF.

This rearrangement joins TRBV4-1 to TRBJ1-2; TRBD1 matches 8 bases. Germline lookup yields CDR1 MGHRA and CDR2 YSYEKL. The CDR3 extends over 15 amino acids. V lost 1 base to trimming and J lost 2 bases; unmatched junction nucleotides: 3. CDR3 sequence reads: CASSQGDRINYGYTF. The CDR3 DNA reads TGCGCCAGCAGCCAAGGGGACAGGATAAACTATGGCTACACCTTC.

Concerning this clone itself: Mismatch with germline at one junction end may stem from a read error. The chain links TRBV27 to TRBJ1-6, with TRBD1 identical over 7 bases. From germline, CDR1 is MNHEY and CDR2 SMNVEV (reference sequence). This CDR3 region has 15 residues. CDR3 protein: CASSWDSSGNSPLNF. The CDR3 region has the DNA TGTGCCAGCAGCTGGGACAGTTCGGGTAATTCACCCCTCAACTTT.

This clone was picked up one time. This chain connects TRBV20-1 to TRBJ2-1; D is unresolved. The CDR3 contains 11 residues. Germline V gene sequence: CDR1 DFQATT, CDR2 SNEGSKA (reference sequence). Trimming left V 1 base short and J 7 bases short, with 5 bases between. CDR3 amino acids: CSARAPNEQFF. The CDR3 bases are TGCAGTGCTAGAGCCCCGAATGAGCAGTTCTTC.

The chain has TRBV6-5 and TRBJ2-3; a possible D gene is TRBD2 (6 bases). CDR1 is MNHEY and CDR2 is SVGAGI in the germline V gene. Trimming removed 1 base from V and 7 bases from J, with 15 bases in between. This CDR3 contains 15 residues. The DNA of the CDR3 is TGTGCCAGCAGTTACTTTTCGGGAGCGGAGAATACGCAGTATTTT. Its protein product is CASSYFSGAENTQYF.

This chain connects TRBV7-2 to TRBJ2-1; 8 nucleotides agree with TRBD1. This CDR3 is built from 15 residues. CDR1 and CDR2 (germline): SGHTA, FQGNSA. The V segment lost 5 bases and the J segment 2 bases; nucleotides outside the gene matches: 5. Written as DNA, the CDR3 is TGTGCCAGCAGCCCGACAGGGGACCCCTACAATGAGCAGTTCTTC. Translating it yields CASSPTGDPYNEQFF.

This clone came up a few times. The chain joins TRBV5-4 to TRBJ2-2, with 7 bases aligning to TRBD1. V was pared by 1 base and J by 6 bases, with 6 bases of the junction left unmatched. The CDR3 sequence is 15 residues long. Germline assignment: CDR1 SGHNT and CDR2 YYREEE (reference sequence). The CDR3 protein is CASSLSPGGPGELFF. CDR3 nucleotide sequence: TGTGCCAGCAGCTTGTCCCCAGGGGGACCCGGGGAGCTGTTTTTT.

The rearrangement joins TRBV29-1 to TRBJ1-6, with TRBD1 matching 7 bases. Germline CDR1 is SQVTM and CDR2 is ANQGSEA. This CDR3 comprises 13 residues. Trimming at V came to 7 bases and at J to 10 bases, leaving 10 bases not matched to a gene. The CDR3 bases are TGCAGCGCAACACAGGGGCTGGGGTCACCCCTCCACTTT. This translates into CSATQGLGSPLHF. The entire variable domain, with the rest obtained from reference TRBV29-1 and TRBJ1-6, is as follows: SAVISQKPSRDICQRGTSLTIQCQVDSQVTMMFWYRQQPGQSLTLIATANQGSEATYESGFVIDKFPISRPNLTFSTLTVSNMSPEDSSIYLCSATQGLGSPLHFGNGTRLTVT.

CDR3 region: CASSYSQSSGNTIYF. The CDR3 DNA reads TGTGCCAGCAGTTACTCGCAGTCCTCTGGAAACACCATATATTTT. V and J are TRBV6-5 and TRBJ1-3; D uncertain. V lost 0 bases, J lost 0 bases, and 6 bases lay in between. CDR1 is MNHEY, CDR2 SVGAGI, per germline. This CDR3 region has 15 residues.

The CDR3 sequence: CASSQGETISYEQYF. The CDR3 coding sequence is TGTGCCAGCAGCCAAGGCGAGACTATCTCCTACGAGCAGTACTTC. The gene calls are TRBV4-2 and TRBJ2-5; perhaps TRBD2 as D (5 bases). The tail of the sequence fits TRBJ2-7 better, so the J call may be wrong. CDR3 size: 15 residues. In germline, CDR1 is LGHNA, CDR2 YNFKEQ.

The chain is built from TRBV19 and TRBJ1-5; 9 bases map to TRBD1. In germline, CDR1 is LNHDA, CDR2 SQIVND (reference sequence). V shed 6 bases, J shed 9 bases, and the junction held 12 bases outside the gene matches. This CDR3 spans 15 amino acids. In DNA, the CDR3 is TGTGCCAGTAGCCCCTCGACAGGGGGTGTTTGGCCCCAGCATTTT. It encodes CASSPSTGGVWPQHF.

The chain joins TRBV9 to TRBJ1-4; D remains unclear. Germline-derived CDR1 and CDR2 are SGDLS and YYNGEE. The CDR3 spans 15 residues. The germline V and J ends were trimmed by 3 bases and 5 bases, with 14 bases remaining between them. CDR3 sequence reads: CASSELGSRNEKLFF. CDR3 in DNA: TGTGCCAGCAGCGAGCTGGGGAGTAGGAATGAAAAACTGTTTTTT. Complete variable domain (other parts from reference TRBV9 and TRBJ1-4): DSGVTQTPKHLITATGQRVTLRCSPRSGDLSVYWYQQSLDQGLQFLIQYYNGEERAKGNILERFSAQQFPDLHSELNLSSLELGDSALYFCASSELGSRNEKLFFGSGTQLSVL.

The count of this clone is one. The chain has TRBV30 and TRBJ1-1; D not resolved. The germline V and J ends were trimmed by 0 bases and 0 bases, with 8 bases remaining between them. Germline CDR1 and CDR2: GTSNPN and SVGIG (reference sequence). The CDR3 is made up of 14 amino acids. The CDR3 DNA is TGTGCCTGGAGTGTTCTTCCCTTGAACACTGAAGCTTTCTTT. Translation: CAWSVLPLNTEAFF.

This clone was seen once. The J gene is TRBJ2-1, the V gene TRBV5-1, with D perhaps matching TRBD1 (6 bases). CDR1 and CDR2 from the germline V gene are SGHRS and YFSETQ. The V end was cut by 4 bases, the J end by 0 bases, with 11 bases between. This CDR3 has 15 amino acids. In DNA form, the CDR3 reads TGCGCCAGCAGCCTAGGACAGCTCTCCTACAATGAGCAGTTCTTC. It translates to CASSLGQLSYNEQFF.

The chain couples TRBV7-2 to TRBJ2-3; 9 nucleotides align to TRBD1. Germline V gene data show CDR1 as SGHTA and CDR2 as FQGNSA. Germline trimming cut 5 bases from V and 1 base from J; bases unmatched to any gene: 7. This CDR3 has 16 amino acids. The CDR3 DNA is TGTGCCAGCAGCACCTCACAGGGGGCCCGCACAGATACGCAGTATTTT. This sequence encodes CASSTSQGARTDTQYF.

This chain's CDR3 is CASSYQTSNDEQFF. The DNA of the CDR3 is TGTGCCAGCAGTTACCAGACTAGTAACGATGAGCAGTTCTTC. The chain couples TRBV6-5 to TRBJ2-1; possibly TRBD2 for D (6 bases). V was trimmed by 2 bases and J by 8 bases, leaving 13 bases between them. The V gene's germline CDR1 is MNHEY and CDR2 SVGAGI. This CDR3 comprises 14 residues.

The J gene is TRBJ2-7, the V gene TRBV7-8; 7 nucleotides agree with TRBD2. Germline V CDR1 and CDR2: SGHVS, FQNEAQ. The CDR3 has 13 residues. V trimming: 5 bases; J trimming: 3 bases; junction bases outside the gene matches: 4. The DNA for the CDR3 is TGTGCCAGCAGCGCGGGAGCCCGCTACGAGCAGTACTTC. Its protein product is CASSAGARYEQYF.

This clone was detected only a few times. The V call is TRBV28, the J call TRBJ2-7, with TRBD2 matching over 8 bases. Per the germline V gene, CDR1 is MDHEN and CDR2 is SYDVKM. CDR3 size: 17 residues. J was trimmed by 3 bases and V by 4 bases; bases with no gene match: 14. CDR3 residues: CASSSLNWAGGGYEQYF. CDR3 nucleotide sequence: TGTGCCAGCAGTTCTCTGAATTGGGCGGGAGGAGGCTACGAGCAGTACTTC.

This clone was seen only a few times. The CDR3 sequence: CASSEMGGGQETQYF. Here the CDR3 DNA reads TGTGCCAGCAGTGAAATGGGGGGGGGACAAGAGACCCAGTACTTC. The rearrangement links TRBV6-1 to TRBJ2-5; 7 bases fit TRBD2. J lost 2 bases, V lost 2 bases, and 5 bases had no gene match. The V gene's germline CDR1 is MNHNS and CDR2 SASEGT. This CDR3 spans 15 amino acids.

The sample holds one count of this clone. The chain employs TRBV30 and TRBJ1-1; D not resolved. The V gene's germline CDR1 is GTSNPN and CDR2 SVGIG (reference sequence). The CDR3 extends over 14 amino acids. Trimming left V 2 bases short and J 4 bases short, with 14 bases between. The CDR3 here is CAWSPGSLSTEAFF. The CDR3 DNA is TGTGCCTGGAGTCCGGGATCACTATCCACTGAAGCTTTCTTT.

The chain employs TRBV5-4 and TRBJ1-2; D is ambiguous. Germline V gives CDR1 SGHNT, CDR2 YYREEE (reference sequence). The CDR3 consists of 17 residues. V lost 0 bases and J 6 bases, leaving 21 bases between the germline ends. The DNA for the CDR3 is TGTGCCAGCAGCTTGGCATCGAACAGATGGGCCCCGCATGGCTACACCTTC. This translates into CASSLASNRWAPHGYTF.

The gene calls are TRBV13 and TRBJ1-2; D gene uncertain. The CDR3 runs 15 residues. The germline V gene encodes CDR1 PRHDT and CDR2 FYEKMQ (reference sequence). V lost 5 bases and J 6 bases, leaving 19 bases between the germline ends. The CDR3 protein is CASSDGRVPLDGYTF. As DNA, the CDR3 is TGTGCCAGCAGCGACGGGAGAGTCCCTTTAGATGGCTACACCTTC.

This clone was observed a handful of times. The chain employs TRBV11-2 and TRBJ2-7, with D tentatively TRBD1 (6 bases). CDR1 is SGHAT and CDR2 is FQNNGV in the germline V gene. This CDR3 has 14 amino acids. Trimming removed 2 bases at V and 2 bases at J, with 10 bases between. CDR3 sequence reads: CASSLSDSPYEQYF. The CDR3 nucleotides are TGTGCCAGCAGCTTATCGGACAGCCCCTACGAGCAGTACTTC.

V gene TRBV1 combines with J gene TRBJ2-7; the table's TRBD2 call for D was not verified on the DNA. TRBV1 is assigned pseudogene status. The CDR3 has 15 residues. CDR3 bases: TGCACCAGCAGCCAAGAAGGAGGGCACACTTACGAGCAGTACTTC. Protein: CTSSQEGGHTYEQYF.

V is TRBV18 and J is TRBJ1-1; D remains unclear. Germline V gene data show CDR1 as KGHSH and CDR2 as LQKENI. Between the trimmed V and J ends, which lost 5 bases and 3 bases, there was a span of 10 bases. The CDR3 totals 13 residues. CDR3 residues: CASSGEWDTEAFF. In DNA, the CDR3 is TGTGCCAGCTCAGGAGAATGGGACACTGAAGCTTTCTTT.